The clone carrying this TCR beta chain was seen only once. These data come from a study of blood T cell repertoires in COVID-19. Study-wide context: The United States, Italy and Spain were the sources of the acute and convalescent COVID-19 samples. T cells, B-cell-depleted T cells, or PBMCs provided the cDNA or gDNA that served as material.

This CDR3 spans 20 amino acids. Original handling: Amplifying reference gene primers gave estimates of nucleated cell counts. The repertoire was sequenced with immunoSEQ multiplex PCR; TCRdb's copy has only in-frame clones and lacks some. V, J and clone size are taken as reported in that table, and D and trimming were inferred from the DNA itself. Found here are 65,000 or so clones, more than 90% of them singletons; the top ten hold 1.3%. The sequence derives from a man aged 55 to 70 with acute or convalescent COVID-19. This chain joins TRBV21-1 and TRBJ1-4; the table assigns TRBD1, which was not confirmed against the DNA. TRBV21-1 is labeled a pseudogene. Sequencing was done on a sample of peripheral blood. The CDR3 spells CASSSPRGGFRGQANEKLFF. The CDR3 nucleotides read TGTGCCAGCAGCTCCCCCCGCGGCGGCTTTCGCGGACAGGCTAATGAAAAACTGTTTTTT.